The TCR beta chain under discussion was sequenced for a study of blood T cell repertoires in COVID-19 (TCRdb year 2020). Looking at the study overall: Samples from collaborators originated in the United States, Italy and Spain and spanned both the acute and convalescent phases of COVID-19. The prospective study material was composed of cDNA or gDNA derived from T cells, B-cell-depleted T cells, or PBMCs. Subjects who had been exposed to COVID-19, were actively infected with it, or had recovered from it provided the deeply sampled blood TCRbeta repertoires that made up the dataset. The repertoires were released in a freely available public database meant as a resource for research on the immune response to SARS-CoV-2. The samples were drawn from the first 160 participants of the ongoing ImmuneRACE study and from some 1,300 subjects provided by 6 global collaborators. Sample metadata almost always included a de-identified subject ID, COVID-19 status, age in years and sex. Where available, HLA class I and class II types were obtained from metadata supplied by the sample provider rather than from assay-based typing.

Measured from the cysteine to the phenylalanine, the CDR3 is 13 residues long. The kept DNA is CDR3 alone, 39 bases in frame from the first base. Trimming costs V 7 bases and J 5 bases, and their ends lie 15 bases apart. CDR1 and CDR2, per the germline V gene, are KGHSH and LQKENI. TCRbeta CDR3 regions were amplified from genomic DNA using the immunoSEQ Assay, a bias-controlled multiplex PCR. On the study's bioinformatics: The number of nucleated cells in each sample was estimated from the amplification of reference gene primers within the assay. To quantify the absolute abundance of each unique TCRbeta CDR3 rearrangement, sequence reads were collapsed and filtered. For each sample, productive Simpson clonality was calculated by taking the square root of Simpson's diversity index across productive rearrangements. TCRdb retrieved this table from immuneACCESS and kept in-frame rearrangements only. Not all clones are present; in checked studies, unresolved V genes account for under half, and no reason is known for the remainder. The V and J calls and the clone size are those of that table, but D and trimming were determined from the DNA. Present in this sample are about 250,000 clones, roughly 89% of which were seen just once. Approximately 1.4% of the sample belongs to the ten largest clones.

What the authors observed across the whole study: The amount of clinical and demographic metadata varied by source and participant and was provided uncurated.

Samples from volunteer blood donors who had recovered from COVID-19 were contributed by a second Seattle source. Whole blood was collected in K2EDTA tubes by collaborating institutions according to the institutions' own protocols. Collaborator samples were shipped for TCRbeta analysis as frozen whole blood, isolated PBMCs, or DNA extracted from either sample type. As to this clone: The antigen it recognizes is unknown. Base qualities are not recorded, but no much larger clone differs from it by a single base.

The sequence came from a woman aged 40 to 50 who had recovered from COVID-19. Sequenced: peripheral blood. This receptor chain uses TRBV18 and TRBJ2-7; too little of a D gene remains to name it. The nucleotide sequence reads as follows: TGTGCCAGCTATAATCAGGAATCCGACGAGCAGTACTTC. It codes for CASYNQESDEQYF.